The source of this T cell receptor beta chain is a study of T cell repertoires in cytomegalovirus infection. About the research overall: Public TCR beta signatures marked donors with CMV infection and the matching HLA.

This clonotype was found a few times. What it recognizes is unknown. Study-wide results and limits: Dominant in the ex vivo response were TCR beta clonotypes restricted by HLA-C and specific for CMV. Summed public TCR beta family frequency identified CMV carriers bearing the relevant HLA.

TCRdb re-called the reads through MiXCR, storing one row per CDR3 protein. Among about 150,000 distinct CDR3 sequences, about 25% were seen once, and the ten largest hold 9.5% to 13%. V lost 5 bases to trimming and J lost 4 bases; unmatched junction nucleotides: 14. The CDR3 is made up of 17 amino acids. Germline V gene sequence: CDR1 MNHEY, CDR2 SVGEGT. V and J are TRBV6-2 or TRBV6-3 and TRBJ1-1, with 9 bases fitting TRBD1. The sample taken for sequencing was PBMCs. The sequence derives from a human donor in good health (CMV status not recorded). Some clones in this sample may be carry-over from other donors' samples. The CDR3 region is CASSPVPGQGLGTEAFF. CDR3 DNA sequence: TGTGCCAGCAGTCCTGTCCCGGGACAGGGCCTGGGCACTGAAGCTTTCTTT.